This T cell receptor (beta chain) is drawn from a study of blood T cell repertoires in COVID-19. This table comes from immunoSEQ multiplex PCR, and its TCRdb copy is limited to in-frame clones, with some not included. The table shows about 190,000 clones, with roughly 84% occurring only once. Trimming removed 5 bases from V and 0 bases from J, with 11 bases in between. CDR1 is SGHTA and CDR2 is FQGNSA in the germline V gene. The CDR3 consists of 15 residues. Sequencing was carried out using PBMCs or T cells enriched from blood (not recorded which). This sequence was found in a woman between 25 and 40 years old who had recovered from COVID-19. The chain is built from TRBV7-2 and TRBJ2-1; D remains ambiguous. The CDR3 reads CASSAAIGSYNEQFF. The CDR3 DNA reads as TGTGCCAGCAGCGCCGCTATCGGCTCCTACAATGAGCAGTTCTTC. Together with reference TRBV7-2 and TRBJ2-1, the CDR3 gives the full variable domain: GAGVSQSPSNKVTEKGKDVELRCDPISGHTALYWYRQSLGQGLEFLIYFQGNSAPDKSGLPSDRFSAERTGGSVSTLTIQRTQQEDSAVYLCASSAAIGSYNEQFFGPGTRLTVL.